This TCR beta chain stems from a study of T cell responses to AZD1222 COVID-19 vaccine. Study results and limitations: Repertoires were obtained only post-peak T cell response. Vaccine-associated CD4 TCRs spanned spike, dominant at 160-218 and 743-854. It was only 6 or 7 AZD1222 recipients who were seropositive at baseline. Mostly white British, mostly female donors; authors suggested clonal diversity may be underestimated.

Some clones are missing from TCRdb's copy, which holds only in-frame ones; the method was immunoSEQ multiplex PCR. The repertoire has roughly 140,000 clones, roughly 88% of them found once; the top ten carry 2% to 2.5%. Trimming took 3 bases from V and 0 from J, leaving 9 bases between them. CDR1 is LGHDT and CDR2 is YNNKEL in the germline V gene (reference sequence). The CDR3 spans 14 residues. Worth noting for this clone: The antigen is unknown.

The TCR was taken from an adult in good health. The source material was peripheral blood, sampled on day 0 of AZD1222 vaccination. The chain carries TRBV3-1 (or the pseudogene TRBV3-2) and TRBJ2-7; a weak D match, TRBD2 (5 bases). CDR3 amino acids: CASSQAGVSYEQYF. CDR3 in DNA: TGTGCCAGCAGCCAGGCCGGGGTCTCCTACGAGCAGTACTTC.